This T cell receptor (beta chain) is from a study of T and B cells in COVID-19 patients. Study-wide background: Peripheral blood came from COVID-19 patients with active infection or after recovery. Critical illness requiring mechanical ventilation or extracorporeal membrane oxygenation affected three fifths of the roughly 20 active-infection patients.

Comments on this clonotype: Its antigen is unknown.

Multiplex PCR with BIOMED2 TRB-A/B primer pools amplified TRB rearrangements. TCRdb analysed the multiplex PCR reads with MiXCR anew, one entry per CDR3 protein. The sample holds 8,000 to 10,000 distinct CDR3 sequences; around 27% are singletons and the top ten take under 30%. V shed 3 bases and J 6 bases; nucleotides not matched to a gene: 3. Germline values: CDR1 SGHAT, CDR2 FQDESV (reference sequence). The CDR3 spans 15 residues. Study-wide results and caveats: Clonality of TRB repertoires was high in active COVID-19; recovery brought above-healthy diversity and richness. The recovered cohort had 2,000 to 3,000 exclusive TCR clusters, including about 31 low generation probability clusters.

Each TRB amplification used roughly 230-550 ng of genomic DNA from blood. The J gene is TRBJ2-1, the V gene TRBV11-1; 12 bases map to TRBD2. The sequenced sample was blood. The sequence was obtained from a human donor who had recovered from COVID-19. The CDR3 nucleotides read TGTGCCAGCAGCTTGACTAGCGGGAGTATCAATGAGCAGTTCTTC. Amino acid sequence: CASSLTSGSINEQFF.